The rows below give T cell receptor beta chains drawn from one sample of a study of blood T cell repertoires in COVID-19. Only in-frame clones appear in the TCRdb table, and some are missing; sequencing was by immunoSEQ multiplex PCR. In the table there are 100,000 to 150,000 clones, 85% of which are singletons. The sample was peripheral blood. These receptors came from a man aged 55 to 70 with acute or convalescent COVID-19. Both conserved end residues are part of each CDR3. A D gene is named only where the DNA matches it firmly. Clone size appears in some rows only: once, few, many, or a class for an expanded clone.

d_gene	abundance	v_gene	j_gene	CDR3aa	CDR3nt
TRBD1	.	TRBV7-8	TRBJ1-4	CASSQRGGLAEKLFF	TGTGCCAGCAGCCAAAGAGGGGGCTTGGCTGAAAAACTGTTTTTT
TRBD1	.	TRBV7-9	TRBJ2-5	CASSRGQGTQETQYF	TGTGCCAGCAGCCGGGGACAGGGGACCCAAGAGACCCAGTACTTC
TRBD1	once	TRBV7-9	TRBJ1-2	CASSFTGALGYGYTF	TGTGCCAGCAGCTTCACAGGGGCGTTAGGCTATGGCTACACCTTC
.	few	TRBV5-6	TRBJ1-4	CASSASGRATEKLFF	TGTGCCAGCAGCGCGTCAGGCAGGGCCACTGAAAAACTGTTTTTT
TRBD1	.	TRBV18	TRBJ2-3	CASSPGTVDTQYF	TGTGCCAGCTCACCAGGGACAGTCGATACACAGTATTTT
TRBD1	.	TRBV3-1/TRBV3-2	TRBJ1-2	CASSQPGTDGYTF	TGTGCCAGCAGCCAACCCGGGACAGATGGCTACACCTTC
.	.	TRBV29-1	TRBJ2-1	CSVVASYNEQFF	TGCAGCGTTGTGGCCTCGTACAATGAGCAGTTCTTC
TRBD1	.	TRBV5-1	TRBJ1-5	CASSFIGTGRNRSNQPQHF	TGCGCCAGCAGCTTTATCGGGACAGGGAGGAATAGGAGCAATCAGCCCCAGCATTTT
TRBD2	once	TRBV10-3	TRBJ2-1	CAITGGLAGGNEQFF	TGTGCCATCACCGGGGGACTAGCGGGAGGGAATGAGCAGTTCTTC
TRBD1	.	TRBV7-2	TRBJ2-7	CASSQQGDEQYF	TGTGCCAGCAGTCAACAGGGGGACGAGCAGTACTTC
.	few	TRBV10-1	TRBJ2-7	CASSESGGTRQYF	TGCGCCAGCAGTGAGTCAGGGGGAACTCGGCAGTACTTC
TRBD1	.	TRBV4-1	TRBJ1-1	CASSPAATGVSTNTEAFF	TGCGCCAGCAGCCCGGCGGCGACAGGGGTATCTACGAACACTGAAGCTTTCTTT
.	.	TRBV5-5	TRBJ2-5	CASSSWSGTMYQETQYF	TGTGCCAGCAGCTCATGGTCCGGGACAATGTACCAAGAGACCCAGTACTTC